This TCR beta chain was identified during a study of shared clonotypes between healthy human individuals. Germline assignment: CDR1 LGHNT and CDR2 FRNRAP. The CDR3 is 13 amino acids. Trimming removed 1 base from V and 1 base from J, with 2 bases in between. The naive CD8 population came from CD45RO-negative cells selected for CCR7, without terminally differentiated effector memory CD45RA+ cells. Study conclusions and caveats: As a rule, naive subsets had a larger estimated richness than memory subsets.

A note on this clone: Its antigen is not known.

Measured with immunoSEQ multiplex PCR; TCRdb has only the in-frame clones, and not every one. The sample records approximately 600,000 clones, about 95% being singletons. The V call is TRBV12-5, the J call TRBJ1-5; D unclear. The sequenced sample consisted of naive CD8+ T cells sorted from blood. The TCR was taken from a woman aged 25 to 45 in good health. The chain's CDR3 is CASGLGSNQPQHF. As DNA, the CDR3 is TGTGCTAGTGGTTTGGGCAGCAATCAGCCCCAGCATTTT.